The present T cell receptor (beta chain) was sequenced within a study of shared clonotypes between healthy human individuals. All donors were Caucasian adults living in Nashville, Tennessee. The sequencing of unsorted PBMC DNA took place on ten immunoSEQ deep assay plates. Generated by immunoSEQ multiplex PCR, the TCRdb table keeps only in-frame clones and is missing some. The table includes roughly 500,000 clones, over 75% detected once. This clone occurred once. Its target is not known. Study findings and constraints: Sequencing depth was predicted to influence how clonotypes are shared among donors. The study sampled only blood, and tissue repertoires likely differ.

The CDR3 consists of 12 residues. Deletions cut 7 bases from V and 6 bases from J, with 9 bases between. CDR1 and CDR2 (germline): MDHEN, SYDVKM. The sequence was obtained from a woman aged 35 to 49 in good health. Some clones in this sample may be carry-over from other donors' samples. The sequenced sample was PBMCs. The chain carries TRBV28 and TRBJ1-4, with a weak D call TRBD1 (6 bases). This CDR3 is CASTAGDEKLFF. In nucleotides, the CDR3 is TGTGCCAGCACCGCAGGGGATGAAAAACTGTTTTTT.